The present TCR beta chain was sequenced within a study of shared clonotypes between healthy human individuals. The length of the CDR3 is 14 residues. From germline, CDR1 is MNHNS and CDR2 SASEGT. J was trimmed by 5 bases and V by 4 bases; bases with no gene match: 4. About 100 million PBMCs per unsorted sample were used for genomic DNA. Ten immunoSEQ deep assay plates held the unsorted PBMC DNA. Using immunoSEQ multiplex PCR, the repertoire was profiled, and TCRdb retains in-frame clones only, with some absent. The sample gives hundreds of thousands of clones, 70% to 80% of which show up once; about 11% is in the top ten.

This chain links TRBV6-1 with TRBJ2-5; 10 nucleotides line up with TRBD2. The sequencing input was PBMCs. This clonotype originated in a woman between 40 and 55 years old in good health. Some clones in this sample may be carry-over from other donors' samples. CDR3 in amino acids: CASSALAGVETQYF. DNA for the CDR3: TGTGCCAGCAGTGCTCTAGCGGGAGTGGAGACCCAGTACTTC.